This T cell receptor (beta chain) was recovered during a study of cytomegalovirus exposure and HLA in healthy donors. The study ran its PCR with 60 Vbeta and 13 Jbeta primers. The data were produced by immunoSEQ multiplex PCR, yet TCRdb's version contains in-frame clones alone and is incomplete. This sample's table reports 140,000 to 150,000 clones. Comment on this clone: Its antigen is not known.

Study results and caveats: An analysis done earlier found most TCR beta V segments productive about 90% or about 30% of the time.

Looked up from germline, CDR1 is MNHEY and CDR2 is SMNVEV (reference sequence). This CDR3 comprises 15 residues. V shed 7 bases and J 3 bases; nucleotides not matched to a gene: 11. This clonotype originated in a male donor in good health and CMV-seronegative. Sequenced: PBMCs. The genes are TRBV27 and TRBJ1-1; the match to TRBD1 covers 7 bases. The CDR3 spells CASIALGQEYTEAFF. In DNA, the CDR3 is TGTGCCAGCATCGCCCTCGGACAGGAGTACACTGAAGCTTTCTTT.